This TCR beta chain was recorded in a study of shared clonotypes between healthy human individuals. Trimming stripped 5 bases from V and 4 bases from J, with 14 bases between. Germline V gives CDR1 MNHEY, CDR2 SMNVEV (reference sequence). The CDR3 is 14 residues long. This clone showed up just once. Its antigen is currently unknown. CD45RO negativity and positive selection for CCR7 defined naive CD8 cells, a population that excluded terminally differentiated effector memory CD45RA+ cells. Sequenced by immunoSEQ multiplex PCR; TCRdb stores in-frame clones only, minus some. The data show approximately 1.9 million clones, approximately 92% seen once. General observations from the study: When compared with the clonotypes that were shared by all four sorted-subset donors, the non-shared clonotypes turned out to have lower generation probabilities. Estimated clonotype richness was generally higher in naive than memory subsets.

The V gene is TRBV27, the J gene TRBJ1-2, with a possible D match to TRBD1 (6 bases). Sequencing was carried out using naive CD8+ T cells from PBMCs. The receptor's source is a man between 18 and 35 years old in good health. Some clones in this sample may be carry-over from other donors' samples. CDR3 protein: CASSLTGSFYGYTF. The CDR3 bases are TGTGCCAGCAGTCTAACAGGGTCTTTCTATGGCTACACCTTC.